This T cell receptor beta chain is from a study of blood T cell repertoires in COVID-19 (dated by TCRdb to about 2020). For the study in its entirety: Collaborator samples came from the United States, Italy and Spain and covered acute and convalescent phases of COVID-19. The prospective study material was composed of cDNA or gDNA derived from T cells, B-cell-depleted T cells, or PBMCs. Deeply sampled blood TCRbeta repertoires from subjects exposed to, actively infected with, or recovered from COVID-19 were included in the dataset. The repertoires were released in a freely available public database intended as a resource for research on the immune response to SARS-CoV-2. Samples came from the ongoing ImmuneRACE study (first 160 participants) plus 1,254 subjects from 6 global collaborators. Sample metadata almost always included a de-identified subject ID, COVID-19 status, age in years and sex. Where available, HLA class I and class II types were obtained from metadata supplied by the sample provider rather than from assay-based typing. The research as a whole found: Clinical and demographic metadata were provided uncurated, with the amount varying by source and participant.

TCRbeta CDR3 regions were amplified from genomic DNA by means of the immunoSEQ Assay, a bias-controlled multiplex PCR. Processing in the source paper ran as follows. Nucleated cell counts per sample were estimated from amplification of reference gene primers within the assay. Sequence reads were collapsed and filtered to measure the absolute abundance of every unique TCRbeta CDR3 rearrangement. For each sample, productive Simpson clonality was calculated by taking the square root of Simpson's diversity index across productive rearrangements. Entries here come from immuneACCESS through TCRdb and include only in-frame sequences with V and J called. Some clones fail to appear in such tables; in the studies checked, an unresolved V gene covers under half of the shortfall, and the cause of the remainder is unknown. That table gives V, J and clone size, and the DNA gave D and trimming. In this sample the table shows fewer than 350,000 clones, around 88% of which occur a single time. About 1.9% of the sample belongs to the ten largest clones.

Another Seattle source contributed samples from volunteer blood donors who had recovered from COVID-19. Whole blood was collected in K2EDTA tubes by collaborating institutions according to the institutions' own protocols. For TCRbeta analysis, collaborators shipped samples as frozen whole blood, isolated PBMCs, or DNA extracted from either of those sample types. A remark on this clone: Its antigen target is currently unknown. Base qualities are missing; no much larger clone stands one base away.

The source material was peripheral blood. This clonotype originated in a woman in her 30s who had recovered from COVID-19.

The CDR3 region: CASSQEYLRGLAAYEQYF. The DNA is TGCGCCAGCAGCCAAGAATATTTGAGGGGACTAGCCGCCTACGAGCAGTACTTC. In this chain, TRBV4-3 is recombined with TRBJ2-7, with TRBD2 identical over 9 junction bases. The germline V gene gives CDR1 as LGHNA and CDR2 as YSLEER. V and J are trimmed by 0 bases and 2 bases, and the gene matches miss 11 bases of the junction. Including the terminal cysteine and phenylalanine, the CDR3 comprises 18 residues. The DNA shown is the 54-base CDR3, in frame from base 1.